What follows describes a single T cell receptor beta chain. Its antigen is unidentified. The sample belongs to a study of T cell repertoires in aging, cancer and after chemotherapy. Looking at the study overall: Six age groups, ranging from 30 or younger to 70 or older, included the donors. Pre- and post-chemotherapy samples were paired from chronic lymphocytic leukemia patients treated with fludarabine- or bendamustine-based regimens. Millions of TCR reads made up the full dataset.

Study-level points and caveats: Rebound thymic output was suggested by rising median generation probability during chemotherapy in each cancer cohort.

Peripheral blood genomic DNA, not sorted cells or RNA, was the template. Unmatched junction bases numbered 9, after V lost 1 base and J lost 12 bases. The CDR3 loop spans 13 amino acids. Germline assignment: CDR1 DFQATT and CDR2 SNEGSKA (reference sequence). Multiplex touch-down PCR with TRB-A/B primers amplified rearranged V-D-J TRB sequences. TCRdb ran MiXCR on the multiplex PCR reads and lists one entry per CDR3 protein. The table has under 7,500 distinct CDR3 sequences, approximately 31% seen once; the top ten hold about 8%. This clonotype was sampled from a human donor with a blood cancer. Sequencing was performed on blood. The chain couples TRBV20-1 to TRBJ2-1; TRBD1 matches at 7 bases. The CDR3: CSARGFGQVRQFF. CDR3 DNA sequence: TGCAGTGCTAGAGGATTCGGACAGGTACGGCAGTTCTTC.